This T cell receptor (beta chain) is drawn from a study of T-cell reconstitution after alpha-beta-depleted transplantation in children. Unique molecular identifiers were incorporated during preparation of the TCRbeta library. TCRdb re-called the PCR reads through MiXCR, storing one row per CDR3 protein. The table lists 250,000 to 350,000 distinct CDR3 sequences, 9.9% of them singletons. In its sample, this clonotype was seen a few times. This CDR3 contains 15 residues. V gave up 5 bases and J gave up 4 bases, with 15 bases separating them. Germline CDR1 is MNHNS and CDR2 is SASEGT. This material consisted of PBMCs from the stem cell graft donor, taken from the stem cell graft. This sequence joins TRBV6-1 and TRBJ1-5, with TRBD1 as a possible D gene (6 bases). The sequence was obtained from a human donor who donated a stem cell graft to a child with SCID. CDR3 bases: TGTGCCAGCAGTACGACAGGCCTCGGGAATCAGCCCCAGCATTTT. As protein: CASSTTGLGNQPQHF.